A single sample is the source of the 13 T cell receptor beta chains below, sequenced in a study of spatial heterogeneity in lung cancer. These receptors' antigens are unknown. TCRdb re-called the 5' RACE reads with MiXCR, one entry per CDR3 protein. The sample holds about 16,000 distinct CDR3 sequences, approximately 7.4% seen once. Specified time point: sample taken at primary tumor resection. Regarding the study as a whole: Tumor mutation count correlated with how many alpha and beta TCRs expanded intratumorally.

This sample comprised lung tumor tissue, obtained at surgery. The receptor set was obtained from a male donor with early-stage non-small cell lung cancer.

This clonotype was seen ten or more times. This sequence joins TRBV12-3 or TRBV12-4 and TRBJ1-5, with 7 nucleotides matching TRBD1. This CDR3 is built from 14 residues. Trimming removed 7 bases from V and 8 bases from J; junction bases left unmatched: 11. This CDR3 is CASNKQGKGEPQHF. CDR3 coding DNA: TGTGCCAGCAATAAACAGGGGAAGGGAGAGCCCCAGCATTTT.

The gene calls are TRBV12-3 or TRBV12-4 and TRBJ1-2; D is perhaps TRBD1 (5 bases). The CDR3 has 13 amino acids. The ends were cut back, 5 bases at V and 8 bases at J, with 15 bases in the middle. This chain's CDR3 is CASSGQSRGGYTF. The CDR3 DNA follows: TGTGCCAGCAGTGGACAATCGCGAGGGGGCTACACCTTC.

Relative to its sample, this clonotype is medium-sized. The rearrangement joins TRBV5-1 to TRBJ2-2; the match to TRBD2 covers 13 bases. J gave up 3 bases and V 9 bases, and 8 bases lay outside the gene matches. Germline V gene data show CDR1 as SGHRS and CDR2 as YFSETQ. The CDR3 contains 16 residues. CDR3 residues: CATSGLAGVDTGELFF. In nucleotides, the CDR3 is TGCGCCACCTCTGGACTAGCGGGAGTGGACACCGGGGAGCTGTTTTTT.

Only a few counts were recorded for this clonotype. The chain carries TRBV20-1 and TRBJ2-5, with D perhaps matching TRBD2 (6 bases). This CDR3 has 13 residues. Per germline, CDR1 DFQATT and CDR2 SNEGSKA (reference sequence). V lost 2 bases to trimming and J lost 5 bases, with 12 bases between them. For the CDR3, the DNA is TGCAGTGCTAGACCGGGACTTGGTGAGACCCAGTACTTC. It specifies CSARPGLGETQYF.

The sample holds many counts of this clonotype. V usage is TRBV27 and J usage is TRBJ1-3, with 7 nucleotides matching TRBD1. V was clipped by 7 bases and J by 1 base; unmatched bases: 4. This CDR3 spans 14 amino acids. Germline CDR1 is MNHEY and CDR2 is SMNVEV (reference sequence). The chain's CDR3 is CASMRQGSGNTIYF. In DNA form, the CDR3 reads TGTGCCAGCATGAGACAGGGATCTGGAAACACCATATATTTT.

V and J are TRBV7-6 and TRBJ1-2, with a weak D call TRBD1 (6 bases). Trimming removed 4 bases at V and 4 bases at J, with 16 bases between. Per the germline V gene, CDR1 is SGHVS and CDR2 is FNYEAQ. The CDR3 loop spans 15 amino acids. The CDR3 loop reads CASSSRAGDIYGYTF. In DNA form, the CDR3 reads TGTGCCAGCAGCTCGAGGGCGGGGGACATCTATGGCTACACCTTC.

This clonotype was seen repeatedly, ten times or more. This chain joins TRBV5-1 and TRBJ2-1; the D is unclear. CDR1 SGHRS and CDR2 YFSETQ come from the germline V gene. This CDR3 is 14 amino acids long. V dropped 3 bases and J dropped 3 bases, with 10 bases sitting between them. The CDR3 spells CASSSNRVYNEQFF. CDR3 nucleotides: TGCGCCAGCAGCTCCAACCGGGTCTACAATGAGCAGTTCTTC.

This clonotype was seen ten or more times. The chain recombines TRBV6-2 or TRBV6-3 with TRBJ2-1, with D tentatively TRBD2 (6 bases). Germline CDR1 and CDR2: MNHEY and SVGEGT. The V end lost 2 bases, the J end lost 7 bases, and 18 bases lay between the germline ends. This CDR3 is 16 amino acids long. The CDR3 bases are TGTGCCAGCAGTTACCCTTTGGAGGGCCCCTGGAATGAGCAGTTCTTC. This sequence encodes CASSYPLEGPWNEQFF.

This clonotype was detected ten times or more. V gene TRBV6-5 combines with J gene TRBJ1-6; D unresolved. The V gene's germline CDR1 is MNHEY and CDR2 SVGAGI. The CDR3 length is 15 residues. V was trimmed by 4 bases and J by 0 bases, leaving 7 bases between them. The CDR3 here is CASSLDHSYNSPLHF. The CDR3, as DNA: TGTGCCAGCAGTTTAGACCACTCCTATAATTCACCCCTCCACTTT.

This clonotype is categorized as medium-sized. The genes are TRBV5-1 and TRBJ2-5; perhaps D is TRBD1 or TRBD2 (6 bases each). Looked up from germline, CDR1 is SGHRS and CDR2 is YFSETQ. Trimming took off 7 bases at V and 5 bases at J, with 18 bases between the two ends. This CDR3 has 14 residues. The CDR3 DNA is TGCGCCAGCTTCTCCCCCGGGGGCGGGGAGACCCAGTACTTC. It is translated as CASFSPGGGETQYF.

In its sample, this clonotype was seen a few times. The genes are TRBV20-1 and TRBJ1-2; a weak D match, TRBD1 (5 bases). V gave up 0 bases and J gave up 1 base, with 15 bases separating them. The CDR3 has 16 residues. Germline CDR1 DFQATT, CDR2 SNEGSKA (reference sequence). The CDR3 protein is CSARDLSTRDNYGYTF. Written as DNA, the CDR3 is TGCAGTGCTAGAGATCTGTCAACCAGGGATAACTATGGCTACACCTTC.

V and J are TRBV19 and TRBJ2-3, with D possibly being TRBD2 (6 bases). The germline V and J ends were trimmed by 5 bases and 2 bases, with 11 bases remaining between them. The CDR3 runs 14 residues. Germline loops: CDR1 LNHDA, CDR2 SQIVND (reference sequence). The CDR3, as DNA: TGTGCCAGTAGTGTTGGAGGGGACACAGATACGCAGTATTTT. Its protein product is CASSVGGDTDTQYF.

V and J are TRBV7-8 and TRBJ2-1; 7 bases match TRBD2. V lost 2 bases and J lost 7; bases outside the gene matches: 29. Per germline, CDR1 SGHVS and CDR2 FQNEAQ. The CDR3 is 22 residues long. The CDR3 coding sequence is TGTGCCAGCAGCTTACGTAGATCTCTCCTAACTCAGTACGGGAGCGGGGATAATGAGCAGTTCTTC. This sequence encodes CASSLRRSLLTQYGSGDNEQFF.